Detailed here is one T cell receptor beta chain. Its binding antigen is unknown. The input lacks base qualities; no much larger clone sits a single base away. TCRbeta CDR3 regions were amplified from genomic DNA by means of the immunoSEQ Assay, a bias-controlled multiplex PCR. The study's processing was this. The number of nucleated cells in each sample was estimated by amplification of reference gene primers within the assay. To quantify the absolute abundance of each unique TCRbeta CDR3 rearrangement, sequence reads were collapsed and filtered. Productive Simpson clonality was computed per sample as the square root of Simpson's diversity index over productive rearrangements. TCRdb provides this immuneACCESS table in a form limited to in-frame rearrangements. Some clones are lacking; in checked studies, under half of them reflect an unresolved V gene, and why the rest are absent is not known. V, J and clone size were drawn from that table, and D and trimming were deduced from the DNA. The sample records about 250,000 clones, 85% to 90% of which are singletons. Jointly, the top ten make up about 0.8% of the sample.

The collaborating institutions used their own protocols to collect whole blood in K2EDTA tubes. For TCRbeta analysis, collaborators shipped samples in one of three forms: frozen whole blood, isolated PBMCs, or DNA extracted from either of those sample types. These data come from a study of blood T cell repertoires in COVID-19 (dated by TCRdb to the early 2020s). Regarding the complete study: Samples covering the acute and convalescent phases of COVID-19 were provided by collaborators in the United States, Italy and Spain. The prospective study material was composed of cDNA or gDNA derived from T cells, B-cell-depleted T cells, or PBMCs. The dataset comprised deeply sampled blood TCRbeta repertoires from subjects exposed to, actively infected with, or recovered from COVID-19. A freely available public database, intended as a resource for researchers studying the immune response to SARS-CoV-2, is where the repertoires were released. Samples were obtained from the ongoing ImmuneRACE study (first 160 participants) and from about 1,300 subjects provided by 6 global collaborators. The sample metadata nearly always contained a de-identified subject ID, COVID-19 status, age in years and sex. HLA class I and class II types, where available, came from metadata supplied by the sample provider rather than from assay-based typing. The paper as a whole reports these results and caveats: Clinical and demographic metadata were provided uncurated, with the amount varying by source and participant.

The V end loses 0 bases and the J end loses 6 bases, and a stretch of 15 bases separates them. Based on the germline V gene, the CDR1 and CDR2 sequences are SGDLS and YYNGEE. The CDR3 contains 16 residues, cysteine and phenylalanine counted. CDR3 DNA only is kept here, 48 bases in frame from base 1. This receptor chain uses TRBV9 and TRBJ2-2; TRBD1 is possibly the D segment (7 matching bases). Material for sequencing was peripheral blood. The sequence was collected from a man aged 25-45 years with acute or convalescent COVID-19. The CDR3 reads as follows: CASSVEPGGLSGELFF. The sequenced DNA is TGTGCCAGCAGCGTAGAGCCAGGGGGACTGTCCGGGGAGCTGTTTTTT.